This TCR beta chain was identified during a study of CD8+ T cells in alopecia areata. This clone was seen only once. CDR3 size: 15 residues. The germline V gene has CDR1 MGHRA and CDR2 YSYEKL. Germline trimming cut 1 base from V and 9 bases from J; bases unmatched to any gene: 9. cDNA prepared by RNA extraction and subsequent reverse transcription served as the template for sequencing. Clones were sequenced by immunoSEQ multiplex PCR, and TCRdb holds only the in-frame ones, with some missing. Altogether over 150,000 clones are present, roughly three fifths being singletons, with the ten largest covering roughly 5%.

The origin of this receptor is a human donor in good health. Sequencing input: CD8+ T cells sorted from blood. The rearrangement uses TRBV4-1 and TRBJ2-7, with 10 nucleotides matching TRBD2. The CDR3 bases are TGCGCCAGCAGCCAAGGAGAGGTTAGCGGGGGGCCGCAGTACTTC. Its protein product is CASSQGEVSGGPQYF.